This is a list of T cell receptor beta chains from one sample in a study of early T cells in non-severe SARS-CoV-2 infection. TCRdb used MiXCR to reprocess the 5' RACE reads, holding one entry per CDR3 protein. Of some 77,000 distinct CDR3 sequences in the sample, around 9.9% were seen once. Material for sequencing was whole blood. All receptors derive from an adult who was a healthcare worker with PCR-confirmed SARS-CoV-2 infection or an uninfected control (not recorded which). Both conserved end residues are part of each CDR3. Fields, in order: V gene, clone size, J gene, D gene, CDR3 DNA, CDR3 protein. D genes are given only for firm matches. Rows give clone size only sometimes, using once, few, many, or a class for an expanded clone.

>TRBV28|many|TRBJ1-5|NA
TGTGCCAGCATAGCAGCCGAAATAAATCAGCCCCAGCATTTT
CASIAAEINQPQHF
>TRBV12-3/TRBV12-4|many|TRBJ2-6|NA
TGTGCCAGCAGCACAGGCTCTGGGGCCAACGTCCTGACTTTC
CASSTGSGANVLTF
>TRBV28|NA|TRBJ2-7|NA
TGTGCCAGCAGTCTCGGACTCATCGAGCAGTACTTC
CASSLGLIEQYF
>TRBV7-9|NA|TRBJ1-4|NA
TGTGCCAGCAGTTTTTCCGTCACTGCAACTAATGAAAAACTGTTTTTT
CASSFSVTATNEKLFF
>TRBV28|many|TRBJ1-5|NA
TGTGCCAGCAGTCAACAGGGTAACCAGCCCCAGCATTTT
CASSQQGNQPQHF
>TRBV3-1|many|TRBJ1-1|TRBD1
TGTGCCAGCACCCAGGGGGTCACTGAAGCTTTCTTT
CASTQGVTEAFF
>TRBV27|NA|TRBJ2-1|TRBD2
TGTGCCAGCAGGGGGTCTCTAGCGGTGGGCAACAATGAGCAGTTCTTC
CASRGSLAVGNNEQFF
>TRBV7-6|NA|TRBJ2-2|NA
TGTGCCAGCAGCCCCTTCCTGATAGGGGGCACCGGGGAGCTGTTTTTT
CASSPFLIGGTGELFF
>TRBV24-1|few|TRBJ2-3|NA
TGTGCCACCGCCCCGGGCCTTTCGGGGACAGATACGCAGTATTTT
CATAPGLSGTDTQYF
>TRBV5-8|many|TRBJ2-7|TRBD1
TGTGCCAGCAGCCGAACCGGGACAGCCTACGAGCAGTACTTC
CASSRTGTAYEQYF
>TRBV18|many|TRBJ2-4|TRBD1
TGTGCCAGCTCACTCAGGGGACAGGGAGGTGACATTCAGTACTTC
CASSLRGQGGDIQYF
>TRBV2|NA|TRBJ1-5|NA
TGTGCCAGTGGAGTAGATAGCAATCAGCCCCAGCATTTT
CASGVDSNQPQHF
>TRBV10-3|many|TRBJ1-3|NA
TGTGCCATCAGTGAGTCAGGCTCTGGAAACACCATATATTTT
CAISESGSGNTIYF
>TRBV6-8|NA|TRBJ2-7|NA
TGTGCCAGCTGCGTAAGTCTAGCAGGAACCACCTACGAGCAGTACTTC
CASCVSLAGTTYEQYF
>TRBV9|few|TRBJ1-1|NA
TGTGCCAGCAGCGTAGGCAGATACACTGAAGCTTTCTTT
CASSVGRYTEAFF
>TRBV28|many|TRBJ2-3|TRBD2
TGTGCCAGCACCCCCCAGTCTAGCGGAGATACGCAGTATTTT
CASTPQSSGDTQYF
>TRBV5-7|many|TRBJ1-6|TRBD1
TGTGCCAGCAGCTGTGGACAGGGCTATAATTCACCCCTCCACTTT
CASSCGQGYNSPLHF
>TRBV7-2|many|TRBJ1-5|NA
TGTGCCAGCAGCTTAGAAGCCGGACACGCCCAGCATTTT
CASSLEAGHAQHF
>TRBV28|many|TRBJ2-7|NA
TGTGCCAGCAGAACAGGGAGCTTCGCCGGGGAGCAGTACTTC
CASRTGSFAGEQYF
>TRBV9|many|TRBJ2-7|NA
TGTGCCAGCAGCGCTACCCCCGGAACGTTCGAGCAGTACTTC
CASSATPGTFEQYF
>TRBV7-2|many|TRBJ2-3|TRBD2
TGTGCCAGCAGCTTAGTAGCGCTAGCGGGACCACGCCCAGATACGCAGTATTTT
CASSLVALAGPRPDTQYF
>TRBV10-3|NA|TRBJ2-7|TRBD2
TGTGCCATCAGGAATCTGACTAGCCCCTACGAGCAGTACTTC
CAIRNLTSPYEQYF
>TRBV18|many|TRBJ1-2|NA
TGTGCCAGCTCAAGCCTCGGGGGTGACTATGGCTACACCTTC
CASSSLGGDYGYTF
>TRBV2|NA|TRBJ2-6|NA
TGTGCCAGCAGCGCGAACTGGGCCGGGGCCAACGTCCTGACTTTC
CASSANWAGANVLTF
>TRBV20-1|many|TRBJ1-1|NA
TGCAGTGCTAGAACCCCCGGGGCCTGGAACACTGAAGCTTTCTTT
CSARTPGAWNTEAFF
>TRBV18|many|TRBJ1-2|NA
TGTGCCAGCTCGCAGGGGACATCTCGGCAAACTAACTATGGCTACACCTTC
CASSQGTSRQTNYGYTF
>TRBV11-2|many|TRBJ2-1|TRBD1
TGTGCCAGCAGCTCCAGGACAGGGGAGAATGAGCAGTTCTTC
CASSSRTGENEQFF
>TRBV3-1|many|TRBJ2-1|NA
TGTGCCAGCAGAGAGAGGAATGAGCAGTTCTTC
CASRERNEQFF
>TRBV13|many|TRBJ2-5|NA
TGTGCCAGCAGCTACGTCTCGGGGGCTGAGACCCAGTACTTC
CASSYVSGAETQYF
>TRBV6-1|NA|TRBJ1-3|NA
TGTGCCAGCAGTGAACAGGGTTACACCATATATTTT
CASSEQGYTIYF
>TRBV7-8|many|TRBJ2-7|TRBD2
TGTGCCAGCAGCTTAGTTCGGCGGGAGAGAGCCTACGAGCAGTACTTC
CASSLVRRERAYEQYF
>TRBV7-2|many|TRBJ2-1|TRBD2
TGTGCCAGTGCACTAGCGGGGTCGGGTGAGCAGTTCTTC
CASALAGSGEQFF
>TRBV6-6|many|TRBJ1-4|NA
TGTGCCAGCAGGTGGGGGGGACGGAGTGAAAAACTGTTTTTT
CASRWGGRSEKLFF
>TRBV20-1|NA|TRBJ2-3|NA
TGCAGTGCTAGATCTGGGACTAGCACAGATACGCAGTATTTT
CSARSGTSTDTQYF
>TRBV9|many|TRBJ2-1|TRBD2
TGTGCCAGCAGCGTAACCGGGACTAGCGGGGCCAATGAGCAGTTCTTC
CASSVTGTSGANEQFF
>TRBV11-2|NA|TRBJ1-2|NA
TGTGCCAGCAGGAGGCCCGGGACTAACTATGGCTACACCTTC
CASRRPGTNYGYTF
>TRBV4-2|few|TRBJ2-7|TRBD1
TGTGCCAGCAGCCAAGACCGGGACAGCAGCTACGAGCAGTACTTC
CASSQDRDSSYEQYF
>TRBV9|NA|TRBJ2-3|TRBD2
TGTGCCAGCAGCGCTAGCGGGAGGGCCGTAGATACGCAGTATTTT
CASSASGRAVDTQYF
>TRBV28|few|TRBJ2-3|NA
TGTGCCAGCAGTTTACCCGGAGGGCCGGCAGATACGCAGTATTTT
CASSLPGGPADTQYF